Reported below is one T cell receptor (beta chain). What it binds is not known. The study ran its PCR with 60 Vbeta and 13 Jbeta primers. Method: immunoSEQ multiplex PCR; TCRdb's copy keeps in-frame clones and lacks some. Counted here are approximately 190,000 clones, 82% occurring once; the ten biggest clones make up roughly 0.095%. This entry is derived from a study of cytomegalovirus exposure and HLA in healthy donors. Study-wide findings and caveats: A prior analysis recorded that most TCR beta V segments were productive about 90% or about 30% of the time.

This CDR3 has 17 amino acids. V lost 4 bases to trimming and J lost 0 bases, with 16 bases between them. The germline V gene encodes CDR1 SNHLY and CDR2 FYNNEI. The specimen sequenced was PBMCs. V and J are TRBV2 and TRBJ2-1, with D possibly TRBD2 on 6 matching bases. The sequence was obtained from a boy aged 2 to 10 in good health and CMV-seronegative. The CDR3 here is CASSAPGETDSYNEQFF. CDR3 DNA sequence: TGTGCCAGCAGTGCCCCGGGAGAGACTGACTCCTACAATGAGCAGTTCTTC.